The present TCR beta chain was sequenced within a study of blood T cell repertoires in COVID-19. Only in-frame clones appear in the TCRdb table, and some are missing; sequencing was by immunoSEQ multiplex PCR. There are under 150,000 clones in the sample; approximately 81% occur only once, and less than 3.5% lies in the top ten. Germline assignment: CDR1 SNHLY and CDR2 FYNNEI. There are 13 residues in the CDR3. The V gene end was trimmed by 11 bases and the J gene end by 4 bases; junction bases not matched to a gene: 6. The receptor was derived from a man aged 40-49 years with acute or convalescent COVID-19. The J gene is TRBJ2-1, the V gene TRBV2; the match to TRBD2 covers 9 bases. Material for sequencing was peripheral blood. CDR3 region: CAGGGAMYNEQFF. The DNA for the CDR3 is TGTGCCGGCGGGGGGGCCATGTACAATGAGCAGTTCTTC. The variable domain in full, with the rest retrieved from reference TRBV2 and TRBJ2-1, is EPEVTQTPSHQVTQMGQEVILRCVPISNHLYFYWYRQILGQKVEFLVSFYNNEISEKSEIFDDQFSVERPDGSNFTLKIRSTKLEDSAMYFCAGGGAMYNEQFFGPGTRLTVL.